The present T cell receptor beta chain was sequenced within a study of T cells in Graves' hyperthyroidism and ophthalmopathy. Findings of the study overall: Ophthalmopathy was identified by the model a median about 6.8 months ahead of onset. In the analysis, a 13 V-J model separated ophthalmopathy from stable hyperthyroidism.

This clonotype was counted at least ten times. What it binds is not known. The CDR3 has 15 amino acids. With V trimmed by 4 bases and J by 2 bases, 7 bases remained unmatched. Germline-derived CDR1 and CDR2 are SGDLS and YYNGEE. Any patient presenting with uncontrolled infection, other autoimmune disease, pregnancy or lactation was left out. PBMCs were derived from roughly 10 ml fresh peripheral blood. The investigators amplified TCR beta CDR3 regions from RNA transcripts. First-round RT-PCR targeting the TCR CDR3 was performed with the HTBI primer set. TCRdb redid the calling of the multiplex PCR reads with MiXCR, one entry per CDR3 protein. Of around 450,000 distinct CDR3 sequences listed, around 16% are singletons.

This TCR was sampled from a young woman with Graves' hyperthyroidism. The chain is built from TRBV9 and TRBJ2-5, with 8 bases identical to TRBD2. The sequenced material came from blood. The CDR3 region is CASSLWTSPQETQYF. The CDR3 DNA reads TGTGCCAGCAGCCTCTGGACTAGCCCACAAGAGACCCAGTACTTC.